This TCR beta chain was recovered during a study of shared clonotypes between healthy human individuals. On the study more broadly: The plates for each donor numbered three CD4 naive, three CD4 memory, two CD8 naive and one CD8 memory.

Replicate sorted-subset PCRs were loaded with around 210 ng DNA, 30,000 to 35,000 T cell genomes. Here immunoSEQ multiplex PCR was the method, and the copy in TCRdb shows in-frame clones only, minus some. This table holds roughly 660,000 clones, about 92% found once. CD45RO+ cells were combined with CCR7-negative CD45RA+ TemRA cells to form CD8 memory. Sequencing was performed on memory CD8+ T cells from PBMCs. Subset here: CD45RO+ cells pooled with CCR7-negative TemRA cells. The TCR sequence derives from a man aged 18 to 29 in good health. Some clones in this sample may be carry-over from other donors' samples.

CDR3 region: CASSLSVSGHEQYF. The DNA of the CDR3 is TGTGCCAGCAGTTTATCTGTGTCCGGGCACGAGCAGTACTTC. This chain uses TRBV27 with TRBJ2-7; no reliable D call. Between the trimmed V and J ends, which lost 0 bases and 5 bases, there was a span of 11 bases. CDR1 is MNHEY and CDR2 is SMNVEV in the germline V gene (reference sequence). This CDR3 comprises 14 residues.